Presented here are 18 T cell receptor beta chains from one specimen sequenced in a study of OX40 agonist ivuxolimab in advanced cancers. Only in-frame clones appear in the TCRdb table, and some are missing; sequencing was by immunoSEQ multiplex PCR. The sample has 70,000 or so clones; around 85% are singletons. This sample comprised CD4+ or CD8+ T cells sorted from blood, obtained in a trial of the OX40 agonist ivuxolimab. The receptors come from an adult with an advanced solid tumor such as melanoma, head and neck, liver or kidney cancer.

The V and J genes are TRBV2 and TRBJ2-1; D may be TRBD1 or TRBD2 (5 bases each). Between the trimmed V and J ends, which lost 7 bases and 4 bases, there was a span of 14 bases. The CDR3 contains 14 residues. Germline assignment: CDR1 SNHLY and CDR2 FYNNEI. The DNA for the CDR3 is TGTGCCAGCAAAGGGGACCAAGCATACAATGAGCAGTTCTTC. Its translation is CASKGDQAYNEQFF.

The chain recombines TRBV7-7 with TRBJ2-5; unclear D gene. The J call may be wrong; the DNA end is better matched by TRBJ2-7. Germline CDR1 reads SSHAT; CDR2 reads FNYEAQ (reference sequence). The CDR3 contains 13 residues. As DNA, the CDR3 is TGTGCCAGCAGCTTAAGCCTGAGTTACGAGCAGTACTTC. The encoded protein is CASSLSLSYEQYF.

DNA for the CDR3: TGCGCCAGCAGCTTAGCCCTTGGAAAAACAGATACGCAGTATTTT. This encodes CASSLALGKTDTQYF. The chain links TRBV5-1 to TRBJ2-3; no clear D. V lost 2 bases to trimming and J lost 3 bases, with 13 bases between them. The CDR3 is 15 residues long. Germline values: CDR1 SGHRS, CDR2 YFSETQ.

The chain joins TRBV5-6 to TRBJ2-3; the match to TRBD2 covers 7 bases. Germline V CDR1 and CDR2: SGHDT, YYEEEE. The CDR3 runs 16 residues. J lost 2 bases, V lost 0 bases, and 6 bases had no gene match. The chain's CDR3 is CASSLGLLAATDTQYF. CDR3 DNA: TGTGCCAGCAGCTTGGGGTTGCTAGCGGCCACAGATACGCAGTATTTT.

The V and J genes are TRBV27 and TRBJ2-1; D is unclear. The CDR3 spans 20 residues. Germline CDR1 and CDR2: MNHEY and SMNVEV (reference sequence). Trimming shortened V by 0 bases and J by 0 bases, and 21 bases separated the two germline ends. CDR3 residues: CASSLSGYWRARSSYNEQFF. CDR3 coding DNA: TGTGCCAGCAGTTTATCAGGCTACTGGCGTGCGAGGAGCTCCTACAATGAGCAGTTCTTC.

This clone came up a few times. The chain links TRBV7-2 to TRBJ2-5; D remains unclear. V was trimmed by 5 bases and J by 1 base, leaving 8 bases between them. The CDR3 has 13 residues. CDR1 and CDR2 (germline): SGHTA, FQGNSA. The CDR3 reads CASSLTPQETQYF. As DNA, the CDR3 is TGTGCCAGCAGCCTCACCCCCCAAGAGACCCAGTACTTC.

V gene TRBV6-1 combines with J gene TRBJ2-5; D might be TRBD1 (5 bases). CDR1 is MNHNS, CDR2 SASEGT, per germline. Between the trimmed V and J ends, which lost 3 bases and 5 bases, there was a span of 16 bases. This CDR3 is built from 15 residues. The DNA of the CDR3 is TGTGCCAGCAGTGACCAGGGCAGCCAAGTGGAGACCCAGTACTTC. Amino acid sequence: CASSDQGSQVETQYF.

The chain joins TRBV5-1 to TRBJ2-5; 8 bases match TRBD2. With 3 bases clipped from V and 5 bases from J, the junction kept 3 bases outside the gene matches. The CDR3 has 13 amino acids. The germline V gene has CDR1 SGHRS and CDR2 YFSETQ. The CDR3 coding sequence is TGCGCCAGCAGCTATAGCGGGATTGAGACCCAGTACTTC. Translation: CASSYSGIETQYF.

The gene calls are TRBV9 and TRBJ2-3; TRBD1 agrees at 7 bases. The CDR3 extends over 17 amino acids. V lost 2 bases to trimming and J lost 3 bases; unmatched junction nucleotides: 12. Germline V gene sequence: CDR1 SGDLS, CDR2 YYNGEE. CDR3 DNA sequence: TGTGCCAGCAGCGTGGTACCGTCAGCAGGGGGTACAGATACGCAGTATTTT. Translating gives CASSVVPSAGGTDTQYF.

This clone showed up just once. V usage is TRBV5-4 and J usage is TRBJ2-7; D could derive from TRBD1 or TRBD2 (7 bases each). Deletions cut 0 bases from V and 6 bases from J, with 13 bases between. Germline V CDR1 and CDR2: SGHNT, YYREEE (reference sequence). This CDR3 is built from 14 residues. The CDR3 nucleotides are TGTGCCAGCAGCTTGGGTCAGGGGGAGGGCGAGCAGTACTTC. Protein sequence: CASSLGQGEGEQYF. Combining the CDR3 with reference TRBV5-4 and TRBJ2-7 gives the whole variable domain ETGVTQSPTHLIKTRGQQVTLRCSSQSGHNTVSWYQQALGQGPQFIFQYYREEENGRGNFPPRFSGLQFPNYSSELNVNALELDDSALYLCASSLGQGEGEQYFGPGTRLTVT.

The CDR3 reads CASSLRGSTYEQYF. CDR3 coding DNA: TGCGCCAGCAGCTTGCGCGGGAGTACCTACGAGCAGTACTTC. This chain joins TRBV5-1 and TRBJ2-7; 7 bases agree with TRBD2. Germline V gene data show CDR1 as SGHRS and CDR2 as YFSETQ. J gave up 2 bases and V 1 base, and 3 bases lay outside the gene matches. This CDR3 has 14 residues.

The genes are TRBV9 and TRBJ2-2; D is unresolved. Germline V gene data show CDR1 as SGDLS and CDR2 as YYNGEE. Between the trimmed V and J ends, which lost 0 bases and 0 bases, there was a span of 6 bases. The CDR3 totals 15 residues. CDR3 sequence (DNA): TGTGCCAGCAGCGTAGGGGCAGCGAACACCGGGGAGCTGTTTTTT. It translates to CASSVGAANTGELFF.

The gene calls are TRBV10-1 and TRBJ2-7; D may be TRBD2 (5 bases). Germline V gene data show CDR1 as WNHNN and CDR2 as SYGVQD (reference sequence). V was shortened by 4 bases and J by 5 bases, with 15 bases between the two germline ends. The CDR3 length is 14 residues. The CDR3 region has the DNA TGCGCCAGCAGTGGGGAGAGAGGGCAGAACGAGCAGTACTTC. Translating gives CASSGERGQNEQYF.

The rearrangement links TRBV28 to TRBJ2-4; a weak D match, TRBD1 (5 bases). The V end lost 3 bases, the J end lost 0 bases, and 9 bases lay between the germline ends. This CDR3 contains 15 residues. Germline lookup yields CDR1 MDHEN and CDR2 SYDVKM. The CDR3 sequence: CASSFNRLAKNIQYF. The CDR3 DNA reads as TGTGCCAGCAGTTTTAACAGGCTAGCCAAAAACATTCAGTACTTC.

The rearrangement links TRBV5-1 to TRBJ2-5; 12 bases agree with TRBD2. Trimming cost V 4 bases and J 5 bases; bases outside gene matches: 6. The germline gives CDR1 SGHRS, CDR2 YFSETQ. The CDR3 runs 15 residues. This CDR3 reads CASSIGLAGWETQYF. The CDR3 DNA reads as TGCGCCAGCAGCATTGGACTAGCGGGGTGGGAGACCCAGTACTTC.

This sequence joins TRBV27 and TRBJ2-1; 12 bases map to TRBD2. The germline V gene has CDR1 MNHEY and CDR2 SMNVEV (reference sequence). Unmatched junction bases numbered 14, after V lost 5 bases and J lost 12 bases. This CDR3 is 16 amino acids long. CDR3 sequence reads: CASSPKMASGGALQFF. CDR3 bases: TGTGCCAGCAGTCCCAAGATGGCTAGCGGGGGGGCATTGCAGTTCTTC.

The chain combines TRBV9 with TRBJ2-5; TRBD1 agrees at 7 bases. CDR1 and CDR2 (germline): SGDLS, YYNGEE. The junction had 7 bases not matched to a gene; V was cut back by 4 bases and J by 7 bases. The CDR3 loop spans 13 amino acids. This chain's CDR3 is CASSSTGVVTQYF. CDR3 DNA: TGTGCCAGCAGCTCTACAGGGGTTGTGACCCAGTACTTC.

This clone was observed a single time. This sequence joins TRBV5-1 and TRBJ1-1; D is ambiguous. V was pared by 0 bases and J by 6 bases, with 12 bases between. The germline gives CDR1 SGHRS, CDR2 YFSETQ. The CDR3 has 14 amino acids. In nucleotides, the CDR3 is TGCGCCAGCAGCTTGGCCGCGCTCGACCCTGAAGCTTTCTTT. Amino acids: CASSLAALDPEAFF.